The clone carrying this T cell receptor (beta chain) was seen a single time. Its cognate antigen is unknown. The table came from immunoSEQ multiplex PCR; TCRdb's copy has only in-frame clones and leaves some out. The table records about 38,000 clones, 60% to 80% of them present only once. The data derive from a study of CD4 T cells in relation to SARS-CoV-2 and coronaviruses. About the study: After 10 days of antigen culture, PBMC TCR beta CDR3s were sequenced. Convalescent patients had median age 38.5 years, range roughly 20 to 72.

Naive or memory CD4+ cells were cultured 1:1 with T cell-depleted PBMCs plus CEF. The CDR3 sequence is 13 residues long. The V end was cut by 6 bases, the J end by 3 bases, with 11 bases between. CDR1 and CDR2 from the germline V gene are ENHRY and SYGVKD. This TCR was sampled from an adult with COVID-19. The specimen was memory CD4+ T cells from PBMCs, cultured in vitro. The V gene is TRBV10-3, the J gene TRBJ1-2; D remains unclear. CDR3 sequence reads: CAIRDPGDYGYTF. The CDR3 coding sequence is TGTGCCATCAGGGACCCGGGCGACTATGGCTACACCTTC.